These 2 T cell receptor beta chains originate from one sample sequenced in a study of technical replicates of blood from a handful of donors. Clones were sequenced by immunoSEQ multiplex PCR, and TCRdb holds only the in-frame ones, with some missing. This sample has about 70,000 clones; about 94% occur once, and the top ten carry 0.39%. The sequenced material came from T cells isolated from PBMCs. Every receptor here comes from a human donor in good health.

This chain uses TRBV6-6 with TRBJ2-5, with 9 nucleotides matching TRBD2. This CDR3 has 13 residues. V was clipped by 6 bases and J by 4 bases; unmatched bases: 3. CDR1 is MNHNY, CDR2 SVGAGI, per germline (reference sequence). CDR3 bases: TGTGCCAGCAGAAAACTAGCGGGAGAGACCCAGTACTTC. Amino acid sequence: CASRKLAGETQYF.

The rearrangement uses TRBV9 and TRBJ1-2, with 7 nucleotides matching TRBD1. The germline V gene encodes CDR1 SGDLS and CDR2 YYNGEE. The V segment lost 0 bases and the J segment 4 bases; nucleotides outside the gene matches: 3. There are 14 residues in the CDR3. The DNA of the CDR3 is TGTGCCAGCAGCGTAGGCGAGGGGGCCTATGGCTACACCTTC. Translated, it gives CASSVGEGAYGYTF.